The subject of this entry is one T cell receptor (beta chain). Its antigen target is currently unknown. The record has no base qualities; no much larger clone is one base away. The data were taken from a study of cytomegalovirus exposure and HLA in healthy donors (dated by TCRdb to the late 2010s). For the wider study: According to an earlier analysis of several hundred of the donors, some 170 million T cells yielded roughly 110 million unique TCR beta sequences and approximately 280 Gb of sequence data. The T cell repertoires of 666 subjects were profiled by immunosequencing and related to cytomegalovirus serostatus. In addition to the first cohort of several hundred subjects, a separate validation cohort of 120 different subjects was used. The number of donors typed differed by locus, with about 629-640 for A, B, C, DRB1 and DQB1, around 500 for DQA1, 606 for DPA1, and roughly 450 for DPB1. Among roughly 400 genotyped donors of the cohort, an average of around 220,000 unique TCR beta nucleotide sequences was sequenced per donor, of which approximately 18% were non-productive. An earlier analysis of fewer than 750 of the donors used high-throughput TCR beta sequencing to judge whether each TCR beta V gene segment behaved as functional or pseudogenic. A later genetic analysis took genome-wide SNP genotypes for about 55% of the roughly 670 donors and used that subset as a discovery cohort. All discovery cohort repertoires had been generated on a single sequencing platform. About 5 DR-DQ haplotypes were handled as single units for association and clustering, since linkage in the cohort was strong. The genetic ancestry cluster associated with self-reported Caucasian donors included 81% of the 300 to 400 genotyped donors. To predict cytomegalovirus infection status, the study brought together high-throughput TCR immunosequencing, statistical association of individual TCRs with disease status, and machine learning. Class I and class II HLA loci were covered by the typing at four-digit resolution. Rather than drawing on any new phenotypic data, the later analysis identified candidate immune exposures from TCR beta sequences and the way those sequences occurred across donors. To study patterns of TCR occurrence, a later analysis re-analyzed previously published TCR beta repertoires from 500 to 850 donors and added high-resolution HLA genotyping. The study was designed to test whether signatures of past pathogen exposure could be identified by cataloging public T cell receptors. Around 330 gigabases of sequencing data and around 85 million unique TCR sequences made up an early release that covered some 640 HLA-typed donors. Donor age, sex, ethnicity and CMV serostatus were compiled alongside the repertoire data. What the study reported, not specific to this receptor: A later analysis found that TCR association rates varied across HLA loci, with DRB1 alleles showing the most associated TCRs and HLA-C alleles the fewest. A later analysis found that most CMV-associated TCR beta chains appeared HLA-restricted, with HLA associations seemingly driven largely by CMV exposure. A further reported finding was that TCR beta sequences accurately predicted the HLA-A and HLA-B alleles for most subjects in the first cohort. The only immune exposure information available for the cohort was CMV serostatus. Fewer than 20 rarely observed V segments, including chromosome 9 orphons, were excluded from the earlier analysis of several hundred of the donors because counts were too low. According to a later analysis, parvovirus B19, influenza, CMV and Epstein-Barr virus appeared linked to several top co-occurrence clusters. In a later genetic analysis, a missense DCLRE1C variant was associated with V-gene and J-gene trimming of TCR beta chains, and the association was replicated in an independent cohort. In this cohort, only TCR beta chains were sequenced, and detectable features were limited by the absence of alpha or paired-chain data. In a later analysis, about 16,000 TCR beta sequences were associated with specific HLA alleles at a false discovery rate of 0.05. In vitro tests confirmed that a few of the cytomegalovirus-associated TCR beta chains recognize cytomegalovirus antigens. In both the original and validation cohorts, the classifier was reported to diagnose cytomegalovirus status with high specificity and sensitivity. A later analysis found that HLA-associated TCR beta chains were more clonally expanded and had lower generation probabilities than equally common non-associated chains. Linkage disequilibrium might explain the correlated functional status among segregating V segments, but an unknown experimental factor could not be excluded. Strong co-occurrence of HLA alleles, especially DR and DQ, made assigning TCR associations to individual alleles difficult. The authors suggested that the approach could potentially be extended to other disease states and immunological phenotypes. Because the 87-base-pair reads could not distinguish some IMGT-functional V segments, including TRBV6-2 and TRBV6-3, those segments were excluded. In an earlier analysis of around 500 of the donors, most TCR beta V segments appeared in productive rearrangements about 87% or about 30% of the time, broadly matching IMGT annotations. Presence/absence analyses assumed roughly uniform sequencing depth across donors, an assumption that may not hold. The study gave a list of some 150 TCR beta chains associated with cytomegalovirus. Most TCR sequences were seen in very few donors, while some public TCRs were found in many individuals. In a later genetic analysis, fewer N-insertions in productive TCRs were reported among donors in an Asian-associated ancestry cluster than the approximately 670-donor mean. Because HLA typing was unavailable for some donors at each locus, only the typed subset was used in association tests. A cluster of highly shared sequence variants was judged likely to be a technical artifact of the sequencing pipeline.

The cohort was made up of 500 to 850 healthy bone marrow donors. All cohort members were sampled while nominally healthy, although unrecorded immune exposures were likely present. The donor was CMV seronegative and was included in the group of a few hundred seronegative cohort members. Each donor provided a peripheral blood sample, and peripheral blood mononuclear cells were used for TCR beta sequencing. The Qiagen DNeasy Blood Extraction Kit was used to extract genomic DNA from the blood cell samples. Library preparation was by the immunoSEQ multiplex PCR assay. For the multiplex PCR, a mixture combining 60 forward primers for TCR Vbeta segments and 13 reverse primers for TCR Jbeta segments was used. The CDR3 region of rearranged TCR beta genes was amplified from genomic DNA by a multiplex PCR assay. The Illumina HiSeq System was used to sequence the amplified TCR beta libraries as 87-base-pair reads. The paper's processing steps were these. A later analysis tallied roughly 78 million unique TCR beta chains across the 666 repertoires, and about 12 million of those chains were shared by two or more donors. A nearest-neighbor algorithm error-corrected the raw reads and collapsed the reads into unique sequences, merging closely related sequences to remove PCR and sequencing errors. CDR3 sequences were aligned to IMGT reference sequences to assign V, D and J gene segments. For a sequence to be retained, at least a six-nucleotide match to both a V gene segment and a J gene segment was required. Rearrangements were classified as productive when the CDR3 lacked stop codons and remained in frame with V and J, and all other rearrangements were classified as non-productive. Following IMGT convention, CDR3 was defined as the stretch from the second conserved V-encoded cysteine up to the conserved J-encoded phenylalanine. Sequences without an unambiguous match to a single V gene segment were excluded from the earlier analysis of several hundred of the donors. In an earlier analysis of roughly 600 of the donors, a V segment was called functional when productive rearrangements were above 56.7%, and segregating when the standard deviation between donors exceeded 5%. A statistical classification framework was developed to diagnose cytomegalovirus status using the catalog of TCR beta chain sequences. A later analysis assigned V and J genes by comparing TCR nucleotide sequences with IMGT/GENE-DB human TR gene sequences. The TCRdist pipeline was used in a later analysis to assign CDR3 sequences and most-parsimonious VDJ recombination scenarios. In a later analysis, each TCR beta chain was defined by its CDR3 amino acid sequence together with its V-gene family, and reads lacking a unique V-gene family were excluded. As a way to deal with suspected cross-contamination and a sequencing artifact, a later analysis dropped over 550 nucleotide sequences that were highly shared and had low generation probability. For each public chain, a later analysis derived a clonal expansion index from normalized ranks of inferred template counts within each repertoire. A later analysis computed generation probabilities with a VDJ recombination model fitted to out-of-frame rearrangements, and checked the results against IGoR. A later analysis scored TCR-TCR, TCR-HLA and TCR-CMV co-occurrence with hypergeometric tests, applying a repertoire-size bias correction to TCR pairs. False discovery rates were estimated in a later analysis by permuting HLA or CMV assignments 20 times. In a later analysis, co-occurring TCRs were grouped using DBSCAN, and TCRdist sequence similarity was added for clustering within HLA-allele-positive subsets. Repertoires with fewer than 30,000 or more than 120,000 public chains, plus five repertoires with anomalous nucleotide sharing, were excluded from co-occurrence clustering. This is the immuneACCESS table as TCRdb keeps it, with only in-frame sequences that have V and J called. A part of the clones is gone; compared with another copy, unresolved V genes explain less than half, and the rest is unexplained. That table is the source of V, J and clone size, and D and trimming were worked out from the DNA. Within this sample are approximately 180,000 clones, with around 79% of them counted one time only. The ten largest clones represent roughly 1.5% of the sample.

CDR1 and CDR2 were assigned from the germline V gene as SGHNT and YENEEA. The CDR3 spans 15 residues, from the cysteine through the phenylalanine. Only the CDR3 part of the read is kept: 45 bases, read in frame from the first base. V is reduced by 7 bases and J by 7 bases, leaving a spacing of 19 bases between them. Recombination connected TRBV11-3 to TRBJ2-2, with TRBD2 as a weak D call on 7 bases. The clonotype comes from a woman aged 50 to 65 in good health and CMV-seronegative. The sequenced sample consisted of PBMCs. The bases are TGTGCCAGCAACCCAGGGAGGGGGGAAGACGGGGAGCTGTTTTTT. This gives the protein CASNPGRGEDGELFF. Reference TRBV11-3 and TRBJ2-2 proteins supply the regions before and after the CDR3; the full variable domain is: EAGVVQSPRYKIIEKKQPVAFWCNPISGHNTLYWYLQNLGQGPELLIRYENEEAVDDSQLPKDRFSAERLKGVDSTLKIQPAELGDSAVYLCASNPGRGEDGELFFGEGSRLTVL.